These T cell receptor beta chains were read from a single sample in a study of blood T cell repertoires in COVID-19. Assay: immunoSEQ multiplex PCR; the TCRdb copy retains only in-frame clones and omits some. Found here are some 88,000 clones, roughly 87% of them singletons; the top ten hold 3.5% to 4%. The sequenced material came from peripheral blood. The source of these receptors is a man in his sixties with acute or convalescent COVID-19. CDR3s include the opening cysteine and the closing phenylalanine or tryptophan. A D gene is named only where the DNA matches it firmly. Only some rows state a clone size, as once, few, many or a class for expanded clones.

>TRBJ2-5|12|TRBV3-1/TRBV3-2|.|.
CASSPLQETQYF
TGTGCCAGCAGCCCCCTCCAAGAGACCCAGTACTTC
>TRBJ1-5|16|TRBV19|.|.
CASSNRQALRNQPQHF
TGTGCCAGTAGTAACCGACAGGCACTTCGCAATCAGCCCCAGCATTTT
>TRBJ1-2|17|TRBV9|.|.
CASSARDSKRAYYGYTF
TGTGCCAGCAGCGCCCGGGACTCAAAAAGGGCCTACTATGGCTACACCTTC
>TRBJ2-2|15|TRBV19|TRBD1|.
CASRHTTGVTGELFF
TGTGCCAGTAGACACACTACAGGGGTCACCGGGGAGCTGTTTTTT
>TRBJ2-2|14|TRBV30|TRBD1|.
CAWRGTGTPGELFF
TGTGCCTGGAGAGGGACAGGGACGCCCGGGGAGCTGTTTTTT
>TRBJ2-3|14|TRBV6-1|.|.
CASSDEGGTDTQYF
TGTGCCAGCAGTGACGAGGGGGGCACAGATACGCAGTATTTT
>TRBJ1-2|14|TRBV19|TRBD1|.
CASSMGQGEDGYTF
TGTGCCAGTAGTATGGGACAGGGGGAAGATGGCTACACCTTC
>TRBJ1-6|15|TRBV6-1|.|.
CASSENGATGSPLHF
TGTGCCAGCAGTGAAAATGGGGCGACCGGATCACCCCTCCACTTT
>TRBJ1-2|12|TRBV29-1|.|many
CSVEGGAGGYTF
TGCAGCGTTGAGGGAGGGGCTGGTGGCTACACCTTC
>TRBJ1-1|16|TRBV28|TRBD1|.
CASSTQGQGVNTEAFF
TGTGCCAGCAGTACCCAGGGACAGGGGGTGAACACTGAAGCTTTCTTT
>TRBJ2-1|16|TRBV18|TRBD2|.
CASSPGTSGAHNEQFF
TGTGCCAGCTCACCGGGGACTAGCGGGGCCCACAATGAGCAGTTCTTC
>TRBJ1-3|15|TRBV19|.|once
CASSADRSSGNTIYF
TGTGCCAGTAGTGCAGACAGATCCTCTGGAAACACCATATATTTT
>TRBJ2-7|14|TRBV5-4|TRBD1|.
CASSHGQGVYEQYF
TGTGCCAGCAGCCACGGACAGGGGGTCTACGAGCAGTACTTC
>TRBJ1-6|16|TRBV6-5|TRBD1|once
CASSWVLRQGNSPLHF
TGTGCCAGCAGTTGGGTTCTGCGACAGGGAAATTCACCCCTCCACTTT
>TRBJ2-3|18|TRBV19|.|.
CASSMERQRLFNTDTQYF
TGTGCCAGTAGTATGGAGCGTCAACGCCTCTTTAACACAGATACGCAGTATTTT
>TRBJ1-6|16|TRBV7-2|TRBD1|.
CASSEGTGGKNSPLHF
TGTGCCAGCAGCGAAGGGACAGGGGGCAAGAATTCACCCCTCCACTTT
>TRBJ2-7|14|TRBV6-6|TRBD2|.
CASSYSRDYYEQYF
TGTGCCAGCAGTTACTCCCGGGACTACTACGAGCAGTACTTC
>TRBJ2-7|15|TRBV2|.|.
CASSEPVGSSYEQYF
TGTGCCAGCAGTGAGCCCGTGGGGAGCTCCTACGAGCAGTACTTC
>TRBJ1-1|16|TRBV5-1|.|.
CASSLSGLGALAEAFF
TGCGCCAGCAGCTTGTCTGGGTTGGGGGCGCTGGCTGAAGCTTTCTTT
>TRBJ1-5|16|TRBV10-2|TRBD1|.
CASSDTGAGGNQPQHF
TGCGCCAGCAGTGACACAGGGGCGGGTGGCAATCAGCCCCAGCATTTT
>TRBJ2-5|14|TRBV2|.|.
CASSERLAQETQYF
TGTGCCAGCAGTGAGCGGCTAGCGCAAGAGACCCAGTACTTC
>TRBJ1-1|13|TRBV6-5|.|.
CASLRSRGTEAFF
TGTGCCTCACTCCGGTCCAGGGGAACTGAAGCTTTCTTT
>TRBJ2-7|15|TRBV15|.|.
CATSRDPWLSYEQYF
TGTGCCACCAGCAGAGACCCCTGGCTCTCCTACGAGCAGTACTTC
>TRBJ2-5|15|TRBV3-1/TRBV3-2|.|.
CASSQFKMLGETQYF
TGTGCCAGCAGCCAGTTTAAGATGCTCGGAGAGACCCAGTACTTC
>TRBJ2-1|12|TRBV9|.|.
CASSVGLDEQFF
TGTGCCAGCAGCGTAGGACTGGATGAGCAGTTCTTC
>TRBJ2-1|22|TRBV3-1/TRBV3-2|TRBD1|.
CASSQGWAWTGVQRTTYNEQFF
TGTGCCAGCAGCCAAGGTTGGGCTTGGACAGGGGTCCAACGTACTACCTACAATGAGCAGTTCTTC
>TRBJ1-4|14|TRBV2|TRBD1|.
CASRKQGANEKLFF
TGTGCCAGCAGGAAACAGGGGGCTAATGAAAAACTGTTTTTT
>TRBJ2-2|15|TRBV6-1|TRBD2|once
CASSSSGSSTGELFF
TGTGCCAGCAGTTCTAGCGGGAGTTCCACCGGGGAGCTGTTTTTT
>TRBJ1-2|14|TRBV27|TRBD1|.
CASSAGTGWYGYTF
TGTGCCAGCAGTGCTGGGACAGGGTGGTATGGCTACACCTTC
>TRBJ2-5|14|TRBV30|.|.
CAWKRGNSQETQYF
TGTGCCTGGAAACGGGGGAATTCCCAAGAGACCCAGTACTTC
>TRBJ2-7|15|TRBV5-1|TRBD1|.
CASSLGDRVTYEQYF
TGCGCCAGCAGCTTGGGCGACAGGGTCACCTACGAGCAGTACTTC
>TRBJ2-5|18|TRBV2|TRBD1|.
CASSRDFLQGGFQETQYF
TGTGCCAGCAGTAGGGACTTTCTACAGGGGGGTTTCCAAGAGACCCAGTACTTC
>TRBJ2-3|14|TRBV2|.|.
CASKVDSNTDTQYF
TGTGCCAGCAAGGTAGACTCAAACACAGATACGCAGTATTTT
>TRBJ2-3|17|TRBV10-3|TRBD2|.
CAISESFLAGGTDTQYF
TGTGCCATCAGTGAGTCCTTTCTAGCGGGAGGCACAGATACGCAGTATTTT
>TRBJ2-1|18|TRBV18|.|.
CASSPRGLTISSYNEQFF
TGTGCCAGCTCACCGAGGGGACTGACAATAAGCTCCTACAATGAGCAGTTCTTC
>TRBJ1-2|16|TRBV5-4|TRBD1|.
CASSLEPGQGDYGYTF
TGTGCCAGCAGCTTGGAACCGGGACAGGGAGATTATGGCTACACCTTC
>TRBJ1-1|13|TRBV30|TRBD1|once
CAWDRQGWTEAFF
TGTGCCTGGGATCGACAGGGATGGACTGAAGCTTTCTTT
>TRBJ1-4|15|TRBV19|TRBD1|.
CASSITRGQDEKLFF
TGTGCCAGTAGTATCACCAGGGGGCAGGATGAAAAACTGTTTTTT
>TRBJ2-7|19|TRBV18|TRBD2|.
CASSPPRLAGDIPSYEQYF
TGTGCCAGCTCACCACCCCGACTAGCGGGGGACATCCCTTCCTACGAGCAGTACTTC
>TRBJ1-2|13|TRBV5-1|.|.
CASSEPSGGGYTF
TGCGCCAGCAGCGAGCCCTCGGGGGGTGGCTACACCTTC
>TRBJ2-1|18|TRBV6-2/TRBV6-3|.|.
CASSYMVSGPNSYNEQFF
TGTGCCAGCAGTTACATGGTAAGCGGGCCAAACTCCTACAATGAGCAGTTCTTC
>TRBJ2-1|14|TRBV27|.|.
CASSALLSYNEQFF
TGTGCCAGCAGTGCGTTACTTTCCTACAATGAGCAGTTCTTC
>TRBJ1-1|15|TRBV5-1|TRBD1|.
CASSPTTGKNTEAFF
TGCGCCAGCAGCCCGACGACAGGGAAGAACACTGAAGCTTTCTTT
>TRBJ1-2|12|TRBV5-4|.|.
CASSLDGVGYTF
TGTGCCAGCAGCTTGGACGGGGTTGGCTACACCTTC
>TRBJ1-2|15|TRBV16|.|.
CASSQSGAQPRGYTF
TGTGCCAGCAGCCAATCAGGGGCTCAACCGAGAGGCTACACCTTC
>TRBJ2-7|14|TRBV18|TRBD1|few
CASSQTGGGYEQYF
TGTGCCAGCTCACAGACAGGGGGGGGCTACGAGCAGTACTTC
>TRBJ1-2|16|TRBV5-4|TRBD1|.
CASSRQGDLKGDGYTF
TGTGCCAGCAGCCGACAGGGGGATCTAAAAGGGGATGGCTACACCTTC
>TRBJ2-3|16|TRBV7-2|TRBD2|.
CASSVRTSGGTDTQYF
TGTGCCAGCAGCGTCCGGACTAGCGGGGGCACAGATACGCAGTATTTT
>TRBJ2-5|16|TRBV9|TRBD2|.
CASSPLAGGSGETQYF
TGTGCCAGCAGCCCCTTAGCCGGGGGGAGTGGGGAGACCCAGTACTTC
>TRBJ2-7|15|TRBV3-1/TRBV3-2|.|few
CASSQEALIGYEQYF
TGTGCCAGCAGCCAAGAAGCCCTTATCGGCTACGAGCAGTACTTC
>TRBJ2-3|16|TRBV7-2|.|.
CASSLVAGGLPDTQYF
TGTGCCAGCAGCTTAGTTGCCGGAGGGCTCCCAGATACGCAGTATTTT
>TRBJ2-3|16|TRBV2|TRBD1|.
CASSPLGQGGTDTQYF
TGTGCCAGCAGCCCCCTCGGACAGGGGGGTACAGATACGCAGTATTTT
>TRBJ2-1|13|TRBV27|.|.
CASNPQGGSEQFF
TGTGCCAGCAACCCACAGGGGGGGAGTGAGCAGTTCTTC
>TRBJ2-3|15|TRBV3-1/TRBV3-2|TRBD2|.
CASSLSGGRADTQYF
TGTGCCAGCAGCCTCAGCGGGGGCCGGGCAGATACGCAGTATTTT
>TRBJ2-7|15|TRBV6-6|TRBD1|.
CASRQGDRGPYEQYF
TGTGCCAGCAGGCAAGGGGACAGGGGGCCCTACGAGCAGTACTTC
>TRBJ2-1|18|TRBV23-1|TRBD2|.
CASSPPPDSGGRLNEQFF
TGCGCCAGCAGTCCTCCCCCGGACTCGGGCGGGAGGTTAAATGAGCAGTTCTTC
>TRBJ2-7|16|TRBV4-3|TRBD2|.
CASSQDRGGVITEQYF
TGCGCCAGCAGCCAAGACCGCGGGGGGGTGATAACCGAGCAGTACTTC
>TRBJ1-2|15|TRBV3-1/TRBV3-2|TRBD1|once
CASSQEWDRGAGYTF
TGTGCCAGCAGCCAAGAGTGGGACAGGGGTGCTGGCTACACCTTC
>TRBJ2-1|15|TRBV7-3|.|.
CASSSLGGSYNEQFF
TGTGCCAGCAGTTCCCTGGGGGGCTCCTACAATGAGCAGTTCTTC
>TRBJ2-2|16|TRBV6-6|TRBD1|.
CASSYIRGQRTGELFF
TGTGCCAGCAGTTACATTAGGGGGCAGAGAACCGGGGAGCTGTTTTTT